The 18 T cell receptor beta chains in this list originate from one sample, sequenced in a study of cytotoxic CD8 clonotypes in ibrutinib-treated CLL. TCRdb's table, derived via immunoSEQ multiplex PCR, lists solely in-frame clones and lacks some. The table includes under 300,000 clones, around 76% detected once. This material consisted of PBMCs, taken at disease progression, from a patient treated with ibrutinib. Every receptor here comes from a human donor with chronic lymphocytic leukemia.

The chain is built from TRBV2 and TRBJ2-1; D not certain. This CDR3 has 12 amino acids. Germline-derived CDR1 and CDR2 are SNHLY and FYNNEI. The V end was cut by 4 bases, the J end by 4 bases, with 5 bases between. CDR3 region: CASSVGYNEQFF. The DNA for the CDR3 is TGTGCCAGCAGTGTGGGGTACAATGAGCAGTTCTTC.

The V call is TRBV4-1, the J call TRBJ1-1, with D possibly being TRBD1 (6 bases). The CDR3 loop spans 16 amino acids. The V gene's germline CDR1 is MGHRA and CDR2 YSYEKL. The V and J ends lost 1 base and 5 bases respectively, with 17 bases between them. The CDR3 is CASSQALQGGGTEAFF. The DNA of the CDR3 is TGCGCCAGCAGCCAAGCTTTACAGGGCGGAGGGACTGAAGCTTTCTTT.

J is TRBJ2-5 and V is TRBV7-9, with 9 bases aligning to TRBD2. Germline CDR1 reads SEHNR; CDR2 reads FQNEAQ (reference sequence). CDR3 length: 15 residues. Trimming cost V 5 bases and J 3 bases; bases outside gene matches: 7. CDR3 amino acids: CASSRIGTSKETQYF. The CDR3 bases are TGTGCCAGCAGCCGTATCGGGACTAGCAAAGAGACCCAGTACTTC.

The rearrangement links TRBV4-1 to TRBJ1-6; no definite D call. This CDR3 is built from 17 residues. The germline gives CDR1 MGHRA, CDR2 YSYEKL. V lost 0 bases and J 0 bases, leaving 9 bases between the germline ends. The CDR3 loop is CASSQDGSSSYNSPLHF. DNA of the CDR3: TGCGCCAGCAGCCAAGATGGTTCGAGCTCCTATAATTCACCCCTCCACTTT.

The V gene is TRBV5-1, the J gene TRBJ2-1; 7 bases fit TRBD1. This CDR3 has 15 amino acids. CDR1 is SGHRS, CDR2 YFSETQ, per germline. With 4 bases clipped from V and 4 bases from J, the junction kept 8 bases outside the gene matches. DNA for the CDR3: TGCGCCAGCAGCGGAACAGGGGAGAGGTACAATGAGCAGTTCTTC. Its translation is CASSGTGERYNEQFF.

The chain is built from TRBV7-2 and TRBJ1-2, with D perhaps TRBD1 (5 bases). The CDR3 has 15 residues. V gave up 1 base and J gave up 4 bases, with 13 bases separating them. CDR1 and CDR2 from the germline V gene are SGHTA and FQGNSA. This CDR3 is CASSLVQGPVYGYTF. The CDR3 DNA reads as TGTGCCAGCAGCTTAGTTCAGGGCCCCGTCTATGGCTACACCTTC.

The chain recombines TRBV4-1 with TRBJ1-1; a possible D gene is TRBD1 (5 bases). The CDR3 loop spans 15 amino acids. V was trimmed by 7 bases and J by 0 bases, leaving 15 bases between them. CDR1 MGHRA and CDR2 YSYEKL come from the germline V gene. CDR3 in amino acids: CASTRVPVMNTEAFF. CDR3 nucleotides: TGCGCCAGCACCAGGGTCCCGGTCATGAACACTGAAGCTTTCTTT.

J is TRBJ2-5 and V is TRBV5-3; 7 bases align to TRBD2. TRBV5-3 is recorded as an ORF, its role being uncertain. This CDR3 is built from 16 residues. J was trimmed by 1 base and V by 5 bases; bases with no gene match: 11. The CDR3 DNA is TGTGCCAGAAGTGAGCGGGGAGGAGGTTCCCAAGAGACCCAGTACTTC. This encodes CARSERGGGSQETQYF.

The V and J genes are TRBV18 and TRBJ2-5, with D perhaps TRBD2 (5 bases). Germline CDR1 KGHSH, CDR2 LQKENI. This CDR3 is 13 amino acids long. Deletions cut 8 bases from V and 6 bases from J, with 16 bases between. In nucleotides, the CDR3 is TGTGCCAGCCGGACCGAGGGATGGCAGACCCAGTACTTC. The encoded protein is CASRTEGWQTQYF.

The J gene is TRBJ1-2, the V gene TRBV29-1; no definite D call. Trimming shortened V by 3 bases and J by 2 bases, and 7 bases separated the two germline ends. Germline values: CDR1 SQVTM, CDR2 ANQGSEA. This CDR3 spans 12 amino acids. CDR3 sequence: CSVEHGNYGYTF. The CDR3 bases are TGCAGCGTTGAGCACGGAAACTATGGCTACACCTTC.

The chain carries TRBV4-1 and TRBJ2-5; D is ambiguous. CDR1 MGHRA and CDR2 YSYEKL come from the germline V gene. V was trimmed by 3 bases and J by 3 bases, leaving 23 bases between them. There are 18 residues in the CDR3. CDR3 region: CASSHLPAFFVSEETQYF. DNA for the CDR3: TGCGCCAGCAGCCACCTGCCCGCATTCTTCGTGAGCGAAGAGACCCAGTACTTC.

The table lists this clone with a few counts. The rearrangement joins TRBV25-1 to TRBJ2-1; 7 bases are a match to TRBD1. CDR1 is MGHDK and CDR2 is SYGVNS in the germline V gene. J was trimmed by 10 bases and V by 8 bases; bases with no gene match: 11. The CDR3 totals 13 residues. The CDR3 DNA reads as TGTGCCAGCGGGTCCTACAGGGGAGAAGAGCAGTTCTTC. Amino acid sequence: CASGSYRGEEQFF.

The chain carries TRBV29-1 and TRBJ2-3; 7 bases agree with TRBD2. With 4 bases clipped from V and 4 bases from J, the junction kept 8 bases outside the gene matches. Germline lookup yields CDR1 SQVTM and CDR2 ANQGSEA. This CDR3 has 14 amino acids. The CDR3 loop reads CSVGGGSASDTQYF. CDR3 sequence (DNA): TGCAGCGTTGGGGGGGGTAGCGCCTCAGATACGCAGTATTTT.

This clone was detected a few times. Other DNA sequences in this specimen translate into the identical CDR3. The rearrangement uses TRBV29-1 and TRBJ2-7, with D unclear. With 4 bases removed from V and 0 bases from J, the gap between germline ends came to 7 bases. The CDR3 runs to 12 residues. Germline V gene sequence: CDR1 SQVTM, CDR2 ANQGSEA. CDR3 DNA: TGCAGCGTTGTGCAGTCCTCCTACGAGCAGTACTTC. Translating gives CSVVQSSYEQYF.

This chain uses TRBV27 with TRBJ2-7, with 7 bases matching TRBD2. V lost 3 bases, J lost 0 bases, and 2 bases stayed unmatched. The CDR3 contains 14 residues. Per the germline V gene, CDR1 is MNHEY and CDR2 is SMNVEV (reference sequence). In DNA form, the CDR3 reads TGTGCCAGCAGTTTCGGGAGGTTCTCCTACGAGCAGTACTTC. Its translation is CASSFGRFSYEQYF.

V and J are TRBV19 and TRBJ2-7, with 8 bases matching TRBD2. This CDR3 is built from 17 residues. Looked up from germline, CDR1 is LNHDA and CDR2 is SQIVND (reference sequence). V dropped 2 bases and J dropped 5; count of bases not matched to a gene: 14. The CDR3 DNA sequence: TGTGCCAGTAGTATATTAGGCCCTCAGCGGGGGAAGGACGAGCAGTACTTC. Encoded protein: CASSILGPQRGKDEQYF.

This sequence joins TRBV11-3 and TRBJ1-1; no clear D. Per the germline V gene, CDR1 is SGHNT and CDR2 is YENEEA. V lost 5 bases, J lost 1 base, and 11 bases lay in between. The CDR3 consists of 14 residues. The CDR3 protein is CASSRGRANTEAFF. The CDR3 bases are TGTGCCAGCAGCCGAGGAAGGGCGAACACTGAAGCTTTCTTT.

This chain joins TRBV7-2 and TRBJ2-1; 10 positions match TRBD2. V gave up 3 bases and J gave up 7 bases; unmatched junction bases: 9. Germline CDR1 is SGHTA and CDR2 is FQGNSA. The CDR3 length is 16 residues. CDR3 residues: CASSFQAGGPRNEQFF. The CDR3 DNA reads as TGTGCCAGCAGCTTCCAAGCGGGGGGGCCCAGGAATGAGCAGTTCTTC.